What follows are 29 T cell receptor beta chains derived from one specimen sequenced in a study of early T cells in non-severe SARS-CoV-2 infection. TCRdb redid the calling of the 5' RACE reads with MiXCR, one entry per CDR3 protein. The sample has approximately 32,000 distinct CDR3 sequences, 3.9% seen once. Sequencing was done on a sample of whole blood. The receptors originated from an adult who was a healthcare worker with PCR-confirmed SARS-CoV-2 infection or an uninfected control (not recorded which).

Many counts were recorded for this clonotype. The chain combines TRBV19 with TRBJ2-6; 10 bases line up with TRBD1. This CDR3 comprises 18 residues. V gave up 5 bases and J gave up 2 bases; unmatched junction bases: 9. CDR1 and CDR2 from the germline V gene are LNHDA and SQIVND (reference sequence). Here the CDR3 reads CASSAVRDRGAGANVLTF. CDR3 coding DNA: TGTGCCAGTAGTGCCGTCCGGGACAGGGGAGCTGGGGCCAACGTCCTGACTTTC.

Ten or more counts support this clonotype. The chain carries TRBV5-1 and TRBJ1-2; no firm D call. V dropped 4 bases and J dropped 3 bases, with 10 bases sitting between them. The CDR3 totals 13 residues. CDR1 is SGHRS and CDR2 is YFSETQ in the germline V gene. CDR3 amino acids: CASSGTSHYGYTF. The CDR3 DNA reads as TGCGCCAGCAGCGGTACGAGCCACTATGGCTACACCTTC.

In its sample, this clonotype was seen many times. This rearrangement joins TRBV5-1 to TRBJ1-1; D might be TRBD1 (5 bases). Deletions cut 4 bases from V and 1 base from J, with 8 bases between. The CDR3 runs 13 residues. Germline-derived CDR1 and CDR2 are SGHRS and YFSETQ. As DNA, the CDR3 is TGCGCCAGCAGCGTTGACAGGAACACTGAAGCTTTCTTT. It codes for CASSVDRNTEAFF.

Many counts were recorded for this clonotype. J is TRBJ1-2 and V is TRBV2; 7 nucleotides line up with TRBD1. After removal of 7 bases from V and 3 bases from J, the junction contained 5 bases not matched to a gene. CDR3 length: 13 amino acids. Germline lookup yields CDR1 SNHLY and CDR2 FYNNEI. CDR3 sequence: CASIDRVDYGYTF. The CDR3 region has the DNA TGTGCCAGCATCGACAGGGTGGACTATGGCTACACCTTC.

The rearrangement uses TRBV10-3 and TRBJ2-5, with TRBD2 matching over 13 bases. CDR3 length: 16 residues. Germline V gene lookup returns CDR1 ENHRY and CDR2 SYGVKD. The J segment lost 5 bases and the V segment lost 2 bases, leaving 5 bases of the junction unmatched. The CDR3 is CAISEPTSGGDETQYF. DNA of the CDR3: TGTGCCATCAGTGAGCCTACTAGCGGGGGGGATGAGACCCAGTACTTC.

This clonotype was recorded a few times. The chain recombines TRBV6-2 or TRBV6-3 with TRBJ2-7; no definite D call. Trimming removed 6 bases from V and 1 base from J, with 4 bases in between. CDR1 MNHEY and CDR2 SVGEGT come from the germline V gene. This CDR3 region has 11 residues. The CDR3 protein is CASSQSYEQYF. The CDR3 DNA sequence: TGTGCCAGCAGCCAATCCTACGAGCAGTACTTC.

This chain joins TRBV12-3 or TRBV12-4 and TRBJ2-7; tentatively, D is TRBD2 (5 bases). This CDR3 region has 16 residues. The V gene lost 4 bases and the J gene lost 1 base, with 17 bases spanning the gap. CDR3 sequence: CASSSRGREFSYEQYF. CDR3 coding DNA: TGTGCCAGCAGTTCCCGCGGACGGGAATTTTCCTACGAGCAGTACTTC.

In this sample, this clonotype turned up many times. The rearrangement uses TRBV6-2 or TRBV6-3 and TRBJ1-6; weak D call: TRBD1 (5 bases). The germline V gene has CDR1 MNHEY and CDR2 SVGEGT. This CDR3 has 14 amino acids. V lost 6 bases to trimming and J lost 10 bases, with 16 bases between them. The CDR3 reads CASSPGTSRSPLHF. The DNA of the CDR3 is TGTGCCAGCAGCCCTGGGACCTCGAGGTCACCCCTCCACTTT.

This clonotype was observed once. A much larger clone differs from this one at a single base, so this may be a read error. The chain joins TRBV11-2 to TRBJ2-3, with D unclear. Per germline, CDR1 SGHAT and CDR2 FQNNGV. Trimming pared 1 base from V and 0 bases from J, leaving 11 bases between. The CDR3 sequence is 16 residues long. The CDR3: CASSLVLLSSTDTQYF. The CDR3 coding sequence is TGTGCCAGCAGCTTAGTCCTGCTATCGAGCACAGATACGCAGTATTTT.

The chain links TRBV11-2 to TRBJ1-3; TRBD1 is a possible D gene (5 bases). Germline V gene sequence: CDR1 SGHAT, CDR2 FQNNGV. V dropped 5 bases and J dropped 2 bases, with 13 bases sitting between them. The CDR3 is 15 residues long. This chain's CDR3 is CASSLSREPGNTIYF. CDR3 in DNA: TGTGCCAGCAGCCTAAGCAGGGAGCCTGGAAACACCATATATTTT.

This clonotype was detected many times. The V call is TRBV21-1, the J call TRBJ1-2. TRBV21-1 is shown as a pseudogene. This CDR3 has 23 amino acids. The CDR3 DNA is TGTGCCAGCAGCAAAGAGGGCTTTTGGTCCGGGCCCGTTAGAGGCACCCTAAACTATGGCTACACCTTC. Translation: CASSKEGFWSGPVRGTLNYGYTF.

This clonotype was observed at least ten times. V usage is TRBV12-3 or TRBV12-4 and J usage is TRBJ1-2, with D perhaps TRBD1 (5 bases). CDR3 length equals 18 residues. The V and J ends lost 3 bases and 2 bases respectively, with 22 bases between them. CDR3 sequence (DNA): TGTGCCAGCAGTTTCTCCGGAGGGACCCCAACTCGGAACTATGGCTACACCTTC. Protein: CASSFSGGTPTRNYGYTF.

This clonotype came up many times. The DNA of the CDR3 is TGCAGCGTGGGGGGCTCTGAAGCTTTCTTT. The encoded protein is CSVGGSEAFF. The rearrangement uses TRBV29-1 and TRBJ1-1, with TRBD1 as a possible D gene (6 bases). Germline loops: CDR1 SQVTM, CDR2 ANQGSEA. The length of the CDR3 is 10 residues. V was pared by 6 bases and J by 6 bases, with 8 bases between. Drawing the rest from reference TRBV29-1 and TRBJ1-1, the complete variable domain is SAVISQKPSRDICQRGTSLTIQCQVDSQVTMMFWYRQQPGQSLTLIATANQGSEATYESGFVIDKFPISRPNLTFSTLTVSNMSPEDSSIYLCSVGGSEAFFGQGTRLTVV.

This clonotype was seen many times. The chain couples TRBV24-1 to TRBJ2-3; D not resolved. The CDR3 consists of 19 residues. Germline V gene lookup returns CDR1 KGHDR and CDR2 SFDVKD. The V end was cut by 5 bases, the J end by 0 bases, with 23 bases between. CDR3 in amino acids: CATSGREHTTSASTDTQYF. The CDR3 coding sequence is TGTGCCACCAGTGGACGAGAACATACTACCTCCGCTAGCACAGATACGCAGTATTTT.

In this sample, this clonotype turned up many times. CDR3 DNA sequence: TGTGCCAGCAGCTTCCGCCCGGAGGGCTCCTACGAGCAGTACTTC. Translating it yields CASSFRPEGSYEQYF. V usage is TRBV11-2 and J usage is TRBJ2-7; possibly TRBD2 for D (6 bases). V was shortened by 3 bases and J by 0 bases, with 12 bases between the two germline ends. The CDR3 is made up of 15 amino acids. Germline values: CDR1 SGHAT, CDR2 FQNNGV.

This clonotype was detected ten times or more. The chain uses TRBV3-1 and TRBJ2-7, with 7 positions matching TRBD2. The CDR3 spans 14 residues. V was pared by 5 bases and J by 1 base, with 5 bases of the junction left unmatched. Germline V gives CDR1 LGHDT, CDR2 YNNKEL (reference sequence). The CDR3 sequence: CASSGTTVSYEQYF. The CDR3 DNA reads TGTGCCAGCAGCGGGACTACCGTTTCCTACGAGCAGTACTTC.

This clonotype was counted a few times. This chain uses TRBV5-6 with TRBJ2-1, with 11 bases that match TRBD2. CDR3 size: 16 residues. CDR1 and CDR2 (germline): SGHDT, YYEEEE. V shed 4 bases, J shed 6 bases, and the junction held 9 bases outside the gene matches. The CDR3 here is CASSPRSGGARNEQFF. In nucleotides, the CDR3 is TGTGCCAGCAGCCCTCGTAGCGGGGGGGCCCGCAATGAGCAGTTCTTC. Supplemented by reference TRBV5-6 and TRBJ2-1, the full variable domain reads DAGVTQSPTHLIKTRGQQVTLRCSPKSGHDTVSWYQQALGQGPQFIFQYYEEEERQRGNFPDRFSGHQFPNYSSELNVNALLLGDSALYLCASSPRSGGARNEQFFGPGTRLTVL.

This clonotype was seen a handful of times. The chain has TRBV6-2 or TRBV6-3 and TRBJ1-1, with no clear D. The V end lost 2 bases, the J end lost 2 bases, and 3 bases lay between the germline ends. Germline lookup yields CDR1 MNHEY and CDR2 SVGEGT. The length of the CDR3 is 12 residues. This chain's CDR3 is CASSYVNTEAFF. The DNA of the CDR3 is TGTGCCAGCAGTTACGTTAACACTGAAGCTTTCTTT.

This clonotype has at least ten counts. This sequence joins TRBV7-9 and TRBJ1-6; weak D call: TRBD1 (6 bases). CDR3 length: 15 amino acids. The germline V and J ends were trimmed by 2 bases and 6 bases, with 11 bases remaining between them. The germline V gene has CDR1 SEHNR and CDR2 FQNEAQ (reference sequence). The CDR3 DNA reads TGTGCCAGCAGCTTAAATCAACAGGGTAATTCACCCCTCCACTTT. Protein sequence: CASSLNQQGNSPLHF.

This clonotype was observed at least ten times. The rearrangement links TRBV7-3 to TRBJ2-7; perhaps TRBD1 as D (6 bases). The CDR3 runs to 14 residues. Germline lookup yields CDR1 SGHTA and CDR2 FQGTGA. Trimming left V 4 bases short and J 7 bases short, with 17 bases between. The CDR3 region is CASSSSGEREEQYF. In DNA, the CDR3 is TGTGCCAGCAGCTCGTCAGGGGAGAGGGAAGAGCAGTACTTC.

This clonotype was detected a few times. This chain uses TRBV29-1 with TRBJ2-7, with D unresolved. CDR3 size: 13 residues. V lost 7 bases to trimming and J lost 2 bases, with 15 bases between them. Germline CDR1 reads SQVTM; CDR2 reads ANQGSEA. CDR3 nucleotide sequence: TGCAGCGCCCGTTTCCACACGACCTACGAGCAGTACTTC. Its translation: CSARFHTTYEQYF.

Many counts were recorded for this clonotype. The chain is built from TRBV7-9 and TRBJ1-1; a weak D match, TRBD1 (5 bases). The germline V gene encodes CDR1 SEHNR and CDR2 FQNEAQ (reference sequence). The V end lost 3 bases, the J end lost 4 bases, and 21 bases lay between the germline ends. The CDR3 totals 17 residues. This CDR3 is CASSFPWGRDLGTEAFF. The DNA of the CDR3 is TGTGCCAGCAGCTTCCCCTGGGGACGGGATCTGGGCACTGAAGCTTTCTTT.

The chain links TRBV6-1 to TRBJ2-5; 9 nucleotides line up with TRBD2. The CDR3 has 15 residues. Germline lookup yields CDR1 MNHNS and CDR2 SASEGT. Germline trimming cut 7 bases from V and 6 bases from J; bases unmatched to any gene: 12. The CDR3 nucleotides read TGTGCCAGCACGTATTTGGCTAGCGGGACAAAGACCCAGTACTTC. Its protein product is CASTYLASGTKTQYF.

This clonotype was seen at least ten times. The junction departs from the called germline gene at one end, perhaps through a read error. The chain recombines TRBV7-7 with TRBJ2-3; D is unresolved. The CDR3 covers 14 residues. CDR1 is SSHAT, CDR2 FNYEAQ, per germline (reference sequence). CDR3 DNA sequence: TGTGCTAGCAGCCGGCTCTCTAGCACAGATACGCAGTATTTT. It specifies CASSRLSSTDTQYF.

This clonotype has ten or more counts. The chain links TRBV3-1 to TRBJ2-7; TRBD2 is a possible D gene (5 bases). Germline V gene data show CDR1 as LGHDT and CDR2 as YNNKEL (reference sequence). The CDR3 consists of 14 residues. Trimming shortened V by 1 base and J by 6 bases, and 13 bases separated the two germline ends. In DNA, the CDR3 is TGTGCCAGCAGCCAAGCGCGCGGGTTAGGCGAGCAGTACTTC. Translating gives CASSQARGLGEQYF.

Ten or more counts support this clonotype. The genes are TRBV4-1 and TRBJ2-2, with D hard to call. V lost 2 bases to trimming and J lost 7 bases, with 5 bases between them. The V gene's germline CDR1 is MGHRA and CDR2 YSYEKL. This CDR3 comprises 12 residues. CDR3 protein: CASSQFNGELFF. CDR3 sequence (DNA): TGCGCCAGCAGCCAATTTAACGGGGAGCTGTTTTTT.

This clonotype was seen at least ten times. The rearrangement joins TRBV6-2 or TRBV6-3 to TRBJ2-1, with 14 bases lining up with TRBD2. Losses at the gene ends were 4 bases for V and 4 bases for J; bases not matched to a gene: 3. The CDR3 loop spans 16 amino acids. Germline-derived CDR1 and CDR2 are MNHEY and SVGEGT. The CDR3 protein is CASSSWTSGGYNEQFF. The CDR3, as DNA: TGTGCCAGCAGTTCGTGGACTAGCGGGGGGTACAATGAGCAGTTCTTC.

Ten or more counts support this clonotype. CDR3 loop: CASSLIAAGTDTQYF. In DNA, the CDR3 is TGTGCCAGCAGCTTAATTGCTGCGGGCACAGATACGCAGTATTTT. The chain combines TRBV7-9 with TRBJ2-3; D gene unclear. The V and J ends lost 2 bases and 1 base respectively, with 10 bases between them. CDR3 length: 15 amino acids. Per the germline V gene, CDR1 is SEHNR and CDR2 is FQNEAQ (reference sequence).

This clonotype was detected many times. The chain couples TRBV4-1 to TRBJ2-5; D perhaps matches TRBD2 (5 bases). V shed 5 bases and J shed 4 bases, with 11 bases lying between them. The CDR3 spans 13 residues. Germline CDR1 reads MGHRA; CDR2 reads YSYEKL. The CDR3 loop is CASSRGLPETQYF. In DNA form, the CDR3 reads TGCGCCAGCAGCAGAGGACTCCCAGAGACCCAGTACTTC.